The 14 T cell receptor beta chains below all came from one sample that was sequenced in a study of blood T cell repertoires in COVID-19. Sequenced by immunoSEQ multiplex PCR; TCRdb stores in-frame clones only, minus some. The sample holds over 350,000 clones, approximately 87% seen once. The sequencing input was PBMCs or T cells enriched from blood (not recorded which). Receptors were obtained from a woman aged 25 to 39 with acute COVID-19.

The chain carries TRBV4-1 and TRBJ2-7, with D perhaps TRBD1 (6 bases). Trimming took off 3 bases at V and 6 bases at J, with 15 bases between the two ends. Germline lookup yields CDR1 MGHRA and CDR2 YSYEKL. The CDR3 has 14 amino acids. CDR3 amino acids: CASSHPGTNGEQYF. DNA for the CDR3: TGCGCCAGCAGCCACCCGGGGACAAATGGCGAGCAGTACTTC.

The gene calls are TRBV12-3 or TRBV12-4 and TRBJ1-6, with 10 bases lining up with TRBD1. The CDR3 runs 13 residues. V lost 6 bases to trimming and J lost 10 bases; unmatched junction nucleotides: 3. The CDR3 spells CASRTGGDSPLHF. The CDR3 coding sequence is TGTGCCAGCAGGACAGGGGGCGACTCACCCCTCCACTTT.

V is TRBV7-2 and J is TRBJ1-2; 10 positions match TRBD1. This CDR3 comprises 17 residues. The V gene end was trimmed by 6 bases and the J gene end by 8 bases; junction bases not matched to a gene: 18. Germline values: CDR1 SGHTA, CDR2 FQGNSA. The CDR3 DNA is TGTGCCAGCAGTCGTGACGGGACAGGGGTATTCGACGGAGGCTACACCTTC. Amino acids: CASSRDGTGVFDGGYTF.

The gene calls are TRBV6-6 and TRBJ1-2, with 9 nucleotides matching TRBD1. Germline V lookup: CDR1 MNHNY, CDR2 SVGAGI (reference sequence). Trimming cost V 4 bases and J 3 bases; bases outside gene matches: 9. The CDR3 contains 16 residues. CDR3 in DNA: TGTGCCAGCAGTTTACGGACAGGGGAGTATGACTATGGCTACACCTTC. As protein: CASSLRTGEYDYGYTF.

V usage is TRBV7-2 and J usage is TRBJ2-7, with 7 nucleotides matching TRBD1. After removal of 5 bases from V and 4 bases from J, the junction contained 11 bases not matched to a gene. The CDR3 contains 15 residues. Looked up from germline, CDR1 is SGHTA and CDR2 is FQGNSA. DNA for the CDR3: TGTGCCAGCAGCCAACCCGGGACAGCTCGATACGAGCAGTACTTC. Translation gives CASSQPGTARYEQYF.

The chain links TRBV9 to TRBJ1-2, with 7 bases identical to TRBD1. This CDR3 has 14 residues. With 3 bases clipped from V and 4 bases from J, the junction kept 6 bases outside the gene matches. The V gene's germline CDR1 is SGDLS and CDR2 YYNGEE. The CDR3 bases are TGTGCCAGCAGCGCTCCTGGACAGGTCTATGGCTACACCTTC. It encodes CASSAPGQVYGYTF.

The rearrangement uses TRBV24-1 and TRBJ2-1; TRBD2 matches at 9 bases. There are 16 residues in the CDR3. After removal of 4 bases from V and 7 bases from J, the junction contained 10 bases not matched to a gene. The germline gives CDR1 KGHDR, CDR2 SFDVKD. CDR3 sequence: CATSDRGLASGNEQFF. The DNA of the CDR3 is TGTGCCACCAGTGACCGCGGACTAGCGTCTGGAAATGAGCAGTTCTTC.

The CDR3 loop is CASSYSKGRGEAFF. As DNA, the CDR3 is TGTGCCAGCAGTTACTCGAAGGGGCGAGGTGAAGCTTTCTTT. J is TRBJ1-1 and V is TRBV6-5; possibly TRBD1 for D (5 bases). Per germline, CDR1 MNHEY and CDR2 SVGAGI. The CDR3 length is 14 residues. The V and J ends lost 0 bases and 7 bases respectively, with 12 bases between them.

This chain connects TRBV5-1 to TRBJ2-3; the match to TRBD1 covers 10 bases. Per the germline V gene, CDR1 is SGHRS and CDR2 is YFSETQ. Losses at the gene ends were 4 bases for V and 6 bases for J; bases not matched to a gene: 5. The CDR3 totals 14 residues. CDR3 nucleotides: TGCGCCAGCAGCGCGACAGGGGGCGGTGATACGCAGTATTTT. Protein product: CASSATGGGDTQYF.

The chain joins TRBV15 to TRBJ2-7; D may be TRBD1 (6 bases). The CDR3 extends over 15 amino acids. V lost 0 bases and J 7 bases, leaving 16 bases between the germline ends. Germline V gene data show CDR1 as LNHNV and CDR2 as YYDKDF (reference sequence). CDR3 DNA: TGTGCCACCAGCAGAGATAACGCAGGGGACGGTGAGCAGTACTTC. Amino acid sequence: CATSRDNAGDGEQYF.

The rearrangement joins TRBV5-6 to TRBJ1-4; 8 bases are a match to TRBD1. This CDR3 region has 17 residues. V lost 3 bases to trimming and J lost 0 bases; unmatched junction nucleotides: 7. Germline V gene sequence: CDR1 SGHDT, CDR2 YYEEEE. CDR3 sequence (DNA): TGTGCCAGCAGCTGGGGGACAGGCCTTGCAACTAATGAAAAACTGTTTTTT. This gives the protein CASSWGTGLATNEKLFF.

The chain combines TRBV14 with TRBJ1-1; TRBD1 is a possible D gene (5 bases). This CDR3 has 14 amino acids. CDR1 SGHDN and CDR2 FVKESK come from the germline V gene. The V end lost 6 bases, the J end lost 4 bases, and 15 bases lay between the germline ends. DNA of the CDR3: TGTGCCAGCAGTCCAGGGCTACTAAGCACTGAAGCTTTCTTT. Its translation: CASSPGLLSTEAFF.

This sequence joins TRBV27 and TRBJ2-3, with D perhaps TRBD1 (5 bases). Trimming shortened V by 5 bases and J by 4 bases, and 13 bases separated the two germline ends. CDR1 and CDR2 from the germline V gene are MNHEY and SMNVEV (reference sequence). The CDR3 loop spans 14 amino acids. CDR3 coding DNA: TGTGCCAGCAGTCTCAGGGTGGCCGCAGATACGCAGTATTTT. Translation: CASSLRVAADTQYF.

The J gene is TRBJ1-2, the V gene TRBV6-5, with D uncertain. V was trimmed by 10 bases and J by 8 bases, leaving 23 bases between them. Germline assignment: CDR1 MNHEY and CDR2 SVGAGI. The CDR3 contains 14 residues. CDR3 coding DNA: TGTGCCACCCGAGTCCCGGGGTCTCCCGAAGGCTACACCTTC. This encodes CATRVPGSPEGYTF.